One and the same sample provided the 24 T cell receptor beta chains below, sequenced in a study of T cells in Graves' hyperthyroidism and ophthalmopathy. Amplification of TCR beta CDR3 regions was performed using RNA transcripts as template. The study used the HTBI primer set for a first-round RT-PCR of the TCR CDR3. TCRdb reprocessed the multiplex PCR reads via MiXCR and lists one record per CDR3 protein. The sample consists of 750,000 to 950,000 distinct CDR3 sequences, over 35% of them appearing once. The specimen sequenced was blood. The receptors here all came from a man younger than 35 with Graves' hyperthyroidism.

This clonotype was detected ten times or more. The rearrangement joins TRBV7-9 to TRBJ1-1, with 7 positions matching TRBD1. V lost 5 bases and J lost 10; bases outside the gene matches: 7. From germline, CDR1 is SEHNR and CDR2 FQNEAQ (reference sequence). The CDR3 is made up of 12 amino acids. The CDR3 loop is CASSLETGSAFF. The CDR3 coding sequence is TGTGCCAGCAGCCTCGAGACAGGGTCAGCTTTCTTT.

The sample holds many counts of this clonotype. The V and J genes are TRBV24-1 and TRBJ2-7; D is possibly TRBD1 (6 bases). CDR3 length: 13 amino acids. The germline gives CDR1 KGHDR, CDR2 SFDVKD. V was pared by 7 bases and J by 2 bases, with 11 bases between. In DNA form, the CDR3 reads TGTGCCACCAGCTCGACAGGAGCCTACGAGCAGTACTTC. The encoded protein is CATSSTGAYEQYF.

This clonotype has at least ten counts. This sequence joins TRBV29-1 and TRBJ1-2, with D possibly TRBD1 on 6 matching bases. From germline, CDR1 is SQVTM and CDR2 ANQGSEA. The CDR3 spans 12 residues. The V and J ends lost 7 bases and 1 base respectively, with 10 bases between them. The CDR3 region is CSARDINYGYTF. The CDR3 DNA is TGCAGCGCCAGGGACATTAACTATGGCTACACCTTC. Combining the CDR3 with reference TRBV29-1 and TRBJ1-2 gives the whole variable domain SAVISQKPSRDICQRGTSLTIQCQVDSQVTMMFWYRQQPGQSLTLIATANQGSEATYESGFVIDKFPISRPNLTFSTLTVSNMSPEDSSIYLCSARDINYGYTFGSGTRLTVV.

The CDR3, as DNA: TGTGCCAGCAGCGCAGAGGAAGAGACCCAGTACTTC. Protein sequence: CASSAEEETQYF. The V gene is TRBV7-9, the J gene TRBJ2-5; D is unclear. Between the trimmed V and J ends, which lost 5 bases and 3 bases, there was a span of 7 bases. CDR1 is SEHNR, CDR2 FQNEAQ, per germline (reference sequence). The CDR3 runs to 12 residues.

This clonotype came up a few times. This rearrangement joins TRBV7-3 to TRBJ2-6, with D tentatively TRBD1 or TRBD2 (5 bases each). Trimming shortened V by 7 bases and J by 0 bases, and 16 bases separated the two germline ends. Germline values: CDR1 SGHTA, CDR2 FQGTGA. This CDR3 has 17 residues. CDR3 nucleotides: TGTGCCAGCACGACGGGGCCCAGGCCCTCTGGGGCCAACGTCCTGACTTTC. Encoded protein: CASTTGPRPSGANVLTF.

This clonotype was seen repeatedly, ten times or more. The chain employs TRBV15 and TRBJ1-5; D possibly corresponds to TRBD1 (6 bases). V lost 3 bases to trimming and J lost 1 base, with 10 bases between them. The germline V gene encodes CDR1 LNHNV and CDR2 YYDKDF (reference sequence). The length of the CDR3 is 15 residues. The DNA for the CDR3 is TGTGCCACCAGCAGGGACAGTCAGAGCAATCAGCCCCAGCATTTT. Amino acids: CATSRDSQSNQPQHF.

This clonotype was seen ten or more times. V and J are TRBV7-2 and TRBJ2-7; maybe TRBD1 (6 bases). V was trimmed by 6 bases and J by 6 bases, leaving 18 bases between them. The CDR3 loop spans 14 amino acids. The germline V gene encodes CDR1 SGHTA and CDR2 FQGNSA. CDR3 sequence (DNA): TGTGCCAGCAGTTCAGCCAGGGGAAGTCTCGAGCAGTACTTC. Residues: CASSSARGSLEQYF.

Remarks on this clonotype: A junction boundary mismatches the germline segment, possibly from a read error. This rearrangement joins TRBV7-3 to TRBJ2-2; tentatively, D is TRBD2 (5 bases). In germline, CDR1 is SGHTA, CDR2 FQGTGA. The CDR3 is 14 amino acids. In nucleotides, the CDR3 is TGTGTCAGCAGCGAGGCCCGGGGCACCGGGGAGCTGTTTTTT. It specifies CVSSEARGTGELFF.

This clonotype was counted between two and nine times. The chain joins TRBV12-3 or TRBV12-4 to TRBJ2-7; D call uncertain. Trimming shortened V by 0 bases and J by 6 bases, and 6 bases separated the two germline ends. The CDR3 runs to 12 residues. As DNA, the CDR3 is TGTGCCAGCAGTTTAGCCCCTACCGAGCAGTACTTC. Translated, it gives CASSLAPTEQYF.

Ten or more counts support this clonotype. The V gene is TRBV7-8, the J gene TRBJ2-7; D could derive from TRBD1 or TRBD2 (5 bases each). The V gene's germline CDR1 is SGHVS and CDR2 FQNEAQ. Trimming took off 4 bases at V and 5 bases at J, with 9 bases between the two ends. The length of the CDR3 is 12 residues. CDR3 in amino acids: CASSWGRHEQYF. DNA of the CDR3: TGTGCCAGCAGCTGGGGACGCCACGAGCAGTACTTC.

The rearrangement joins TRBV7-3 to TRBJ1-5; tentatively, D is TRBD1 (5 bases). The CDR3 is made up of 14 amino acids. The germline V gene has CDR1 SGHTA and CDR2 FQGTGA. Deletions cut 4 bases from V and 4 bases from J, with 11 bases between. The CDR3 is CASSWTGANQPQHF. CDR3 nucleotides: TGTGCCAGCAGCTGGACCGGGGCTAATCAGCCCCAGCATTTT.

This clonotype came up many times. The chain links TRBV7-3 to TRBJ2-5, with D uncertain. V shed 5 bases and J shed 4 bases, with 11 bases lying between them. The CDR3 is made up of 13 amino acids. CDR1 is SGHTA, CDR2 FQGTGA, per germline. The CDR3 loop is CASSPTALETQYF. The DNA of the CDR3 is TGTGCCAGCAGCCCGACGGCATTAGAGACCCAGTACTTC.

This clonotype has just a few counts. The chain links TRBV7-3 to TRBJ2-5; possible D gene TRBD1, 6 bases. Germline loops: CDR1 SGHTA, CDR2 FQGTGA. The CDR3 is made up of 15 amino acids. V lost 1 base and J 3 bases, leaving 12 bases between the germline ends. The CDR3 region has the DNA TGTGCCAGCAGCTTAAATCCGGGACAAAAAGAGACCCAGTACTTC. It translates to CASSLNPGQKETQYF.

This clonotype was seen many times. This chain uses TRBV7-9 with TRBJ1-1, with D tentatively TRBD1 (5 bases). V was pared by 5 bases and J by 2 bases, with 12 bases between. This CDR3 spans 14 amino acids. From germline, CDR1 is SEHNR and CDR2 FQNEAQ (reference sequence). The CDR3 sequence is CASSTPGTNTEAFF. The CDR3 nucleotides read TGTGCCAGCAGCACACCCGGGACCAACACTGAAGCTTTCTTT.

In its sample, this clonotype was seen once. V gene TRBV25-1 combines with J gene TRBJ2-5; the match to TRBD2 covers 12 bases. The trim removed 7 bases at V and 4 bases at J, leaving 4 bases unmatched. The CDR3 length is 14 residues. Germline loops: CDR1 MGHDK, CDR2 SYGVNS. The chain's CDR3 is CASTSGLAGETQYF. Here the CDR3 DNA reads TGTGCCAGCACATCGGGACTAGCGGGAGAGACCCAGTACTTC.

This rearrangement joins TRBV27 to TRBJ1-5; D possibly corresponds to TRBD1 (6 bases). From germline, CDR1 is MNHEY and CDR2 SMNVEV (reference sequence). Trimming cost V 5 bases and J 3 bases, with 11 bases left between them. The CDR3 sequence is 14 residues long. The CDR3 DNA is TGTGCCAGCAGTATAACAGGGATCAATCAGCCCCAGCATTTT. It encodes CASSITGINQPQHF.

CDR3 loop: CASSLREPGNTIYF. CDR3 sequence (DNA): TGTGCCAGCAGCTTGCGAGAGCCTGGAAACACCATATATTTT. The V gene is TRBV7-2, the J gene TRBJ1-3, with D unresolved. Trimming removed 3 bases from V and 2 bases from J, with 8 bases in between. CDR1 and CDR2 (germline): SGHTA, FQGNSA. CDR3 size: 14 residues.

Ten or more counts support this clonotype. This chain joins TRBV3-1 and TRBJ2-7, with 7 nucleotides matching TRBD1. J was trimmed by 3 bases and V by 1 base; bases with no gene match: 6. Germline loops: CDR1 LGHDT, CDR2 YNNKEL (reference sequence). The CDR3 has 15 residues. The CDR3 reads CASSQGWTGGYEQYF. The DNA for the CDR3 is TGTGCCAGCAGCCAAGGGTGGACAGGAGGCTACGAGCAGTACTTC.

The chain carries TRBV29-1 and TRBJ2-5, with 13 bases that match TRBD2. CDR3 length: 14 amino acids. Germline V gene sequence: CDR1 SQVTM, CDR2 ANQGSEA. Trimming removed 6 bases from V and 4 bases from J; junction bases left unmatched: 5. The CDR3 loop reads CSVRGLAGRETQYF. The CDR3 DNA sequence: TGCAGCGTGCGGGGACTAGCGGGGCGAGAGACCCAGTACTTC.

This sequence joins TRBV6-5 and TRBJ2-7; D call uncertain. There are 13 residues in the CDR3. With 8 bases removed from V and 2 bases from J, the gap between germline ends came to 13 bases. Germline CDR1 is MNHEY and CDR2 is SVGAGI. CDR3 protein: CASGYSATYEQYF. CDR3 DNA: TGTGCCAGCGGATACTCCGCCACCTACGAGCAGTACTTC.

V usage is TRBV4-1 and J usage is TRBJ1-1; 10 bases are shared with TRBD1. Germline V gives CDR1 MGHRA, CDR2 YSYEKL. Trimming cost V 0 bases and J 5 bases; bases outside gene matches: 3. The CDR3 has 15 amino acids. The DNA for the CDR3 is TGCGCCAGCAGCCAAGAATGGACAGGGGGAACTGAAGCTTTCTTT. Its protein product is CASSQEWTGGTEAFF.

The chain joins TRBV5-4 to TRBJ2-7; maybe TRBD1 (5 bases). The V and J ends lost 1 base and 2 bases respectively, with 10 bases between them. The CDR3 has 14 residues. CDR1 SGHNT and CDR2 YYREEE come from the germline V gene (reference sequence). CDR3 nucleotide sequence: TGTGCCAGCAGCTTGCAAGGGGTAGCCTACGAGCAGTACTTC. Translated, it gives CASSLQGVAYEQYF.

This clonotype was seen only a few times. The chain joins TRBV12-3 or TRBV12-4 to TRBJ2-7, with 10 bases that match TRBD2. The CDR3 is 15 residues long. Germline trimming cut 5 bases from V and 5 bases from J; bases unmatched to any gene: 9. CDR3 DNA sequence: TGTGCCAGCAGTCACTATCTAGCGGGAGCCAACGAGCAGTACTTC. Protein product: CASSHYLAGANEQYF.

CDR3: CSAMAERQGGYTF. Written as DNA, the CDR3 is TGCAGTGCTATGGCAGAGAGGCAAGGAGGCTACACCTTC. This chain connects TRBV20-1 to TRBJ1-2; D unresolved. Germline V gene lookup returns CDR1 DFQATT and CDR2 SNEGSKA (reference sequence). CDR3 length: 13 residues. V shed 4 bases and J shed 8 bases, with 17 bases lying between them.